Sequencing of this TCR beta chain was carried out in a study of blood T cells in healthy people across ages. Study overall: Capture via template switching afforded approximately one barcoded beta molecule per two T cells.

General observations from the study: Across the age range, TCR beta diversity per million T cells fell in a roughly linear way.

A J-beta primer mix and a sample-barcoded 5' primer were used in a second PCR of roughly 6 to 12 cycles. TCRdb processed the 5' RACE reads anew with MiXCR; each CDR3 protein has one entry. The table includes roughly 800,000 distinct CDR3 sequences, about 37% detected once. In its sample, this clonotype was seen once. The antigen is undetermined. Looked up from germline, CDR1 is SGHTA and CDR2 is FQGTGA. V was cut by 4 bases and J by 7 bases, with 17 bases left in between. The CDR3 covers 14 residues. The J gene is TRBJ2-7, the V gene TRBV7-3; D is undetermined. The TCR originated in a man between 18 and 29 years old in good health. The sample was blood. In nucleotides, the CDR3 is TGTGCCAGCAGCTCCGGACCTAGGGTGGGAGAGCAGTACTTC. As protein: CASSSGPRVGEQYF.